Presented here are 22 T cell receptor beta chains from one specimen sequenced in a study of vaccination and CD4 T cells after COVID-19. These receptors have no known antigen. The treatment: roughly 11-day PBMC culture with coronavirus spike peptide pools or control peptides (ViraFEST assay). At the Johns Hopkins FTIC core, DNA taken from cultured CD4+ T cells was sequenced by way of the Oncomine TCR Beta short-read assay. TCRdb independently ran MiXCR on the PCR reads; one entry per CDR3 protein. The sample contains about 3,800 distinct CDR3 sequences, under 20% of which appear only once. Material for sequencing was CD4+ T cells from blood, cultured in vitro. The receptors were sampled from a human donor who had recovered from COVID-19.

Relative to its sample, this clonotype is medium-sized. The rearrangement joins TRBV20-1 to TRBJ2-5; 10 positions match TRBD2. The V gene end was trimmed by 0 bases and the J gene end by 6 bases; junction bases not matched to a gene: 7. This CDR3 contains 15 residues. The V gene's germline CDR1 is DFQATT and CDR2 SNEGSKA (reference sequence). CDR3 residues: CSARDWGLATKTQYF. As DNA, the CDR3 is TGCAGTGCTAGAGATTGGGGACTAGCGACTAAGACCCAGTACTTC.

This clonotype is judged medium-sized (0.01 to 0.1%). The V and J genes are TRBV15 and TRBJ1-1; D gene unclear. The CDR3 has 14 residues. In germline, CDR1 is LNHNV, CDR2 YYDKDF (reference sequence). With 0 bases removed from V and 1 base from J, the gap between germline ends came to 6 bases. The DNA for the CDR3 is TGTGCCACCAGCAGAGATAGGAGGAACACTGAAGCTTTCTTT. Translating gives CATSRDRRNTEAFF.

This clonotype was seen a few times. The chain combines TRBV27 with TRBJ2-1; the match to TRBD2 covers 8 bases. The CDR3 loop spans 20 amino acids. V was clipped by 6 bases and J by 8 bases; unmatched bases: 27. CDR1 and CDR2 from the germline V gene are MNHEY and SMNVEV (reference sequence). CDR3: CASSVSYVVYPVKTSDEQFF. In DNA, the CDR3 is TGTGCCAGCAGCGTATCCTATGTTGTTTATCCCGTTAAGACTAGCGATGAGCAGTTCTTC.

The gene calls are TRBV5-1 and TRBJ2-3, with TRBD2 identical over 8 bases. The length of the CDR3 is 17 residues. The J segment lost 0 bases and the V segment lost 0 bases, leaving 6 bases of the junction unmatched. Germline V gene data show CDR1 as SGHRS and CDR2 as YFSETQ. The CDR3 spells CASSLALGGASTDTQYF. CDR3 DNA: TGCGCCAGCAGCTTGGCCCTCGGGGGGGCTAGCACAGATACGCAGTATTTT.

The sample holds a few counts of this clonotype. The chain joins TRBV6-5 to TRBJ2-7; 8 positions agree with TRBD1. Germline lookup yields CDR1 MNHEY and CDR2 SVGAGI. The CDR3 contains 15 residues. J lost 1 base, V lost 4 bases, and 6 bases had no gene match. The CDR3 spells CASSSPGQASYEQYF. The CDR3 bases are TGTGCCAGCAGTTCCCCGGGACAGGCTTCCTACGAGCAGTACTTC.

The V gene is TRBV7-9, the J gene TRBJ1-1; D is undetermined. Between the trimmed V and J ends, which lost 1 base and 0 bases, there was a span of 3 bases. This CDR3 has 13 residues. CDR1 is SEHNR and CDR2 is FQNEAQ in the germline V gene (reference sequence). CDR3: CASSLEMNTEAFF. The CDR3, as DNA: TGTGCCAGCAGCTTAGAAATGAACACTGAAGCTTTCTTT.

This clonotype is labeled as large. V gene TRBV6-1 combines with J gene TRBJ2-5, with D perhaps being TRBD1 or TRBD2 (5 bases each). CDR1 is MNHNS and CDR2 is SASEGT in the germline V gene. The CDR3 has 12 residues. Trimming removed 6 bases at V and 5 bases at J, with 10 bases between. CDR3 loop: CASRRGDETQYF. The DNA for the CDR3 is TGTGCCAGCAGGAGGGGCGACGAGACCCAGTACTTC.

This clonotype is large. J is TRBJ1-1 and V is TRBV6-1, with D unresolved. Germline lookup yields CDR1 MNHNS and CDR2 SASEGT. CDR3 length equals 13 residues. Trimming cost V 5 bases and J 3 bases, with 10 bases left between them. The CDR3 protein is CASSRFRDTEAFF. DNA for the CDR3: TGTGCCAGCAGTAGATTTCGGGACACTGAAGCTTTCTTT.

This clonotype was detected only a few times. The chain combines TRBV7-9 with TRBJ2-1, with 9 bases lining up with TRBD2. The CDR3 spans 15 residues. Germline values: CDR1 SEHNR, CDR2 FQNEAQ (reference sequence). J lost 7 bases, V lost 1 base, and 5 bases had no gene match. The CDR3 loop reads CASSLGTSAVNEQFF. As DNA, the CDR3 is TGTGCCAGCAGCTTAGGGACTAGCGCCGTTAATGAGCAGTTCTTC.

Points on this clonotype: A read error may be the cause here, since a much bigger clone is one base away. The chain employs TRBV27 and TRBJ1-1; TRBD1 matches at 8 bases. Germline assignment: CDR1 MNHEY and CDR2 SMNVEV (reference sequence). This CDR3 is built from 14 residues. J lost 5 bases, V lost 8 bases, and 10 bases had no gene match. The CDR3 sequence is CASGHRQGRTEAFF. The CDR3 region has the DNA TGTGCCAGCGGTCACCGACAGGGGAGGACTGAAGCTTTCTTT.

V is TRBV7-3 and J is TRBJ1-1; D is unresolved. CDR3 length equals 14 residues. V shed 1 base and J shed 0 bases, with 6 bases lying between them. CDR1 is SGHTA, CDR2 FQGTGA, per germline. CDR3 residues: CASSLNSLNTEAFF. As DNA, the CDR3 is TGTGCCAGCAGCTTAAACAGTTTGAACACTGAAGCTTTCTTT.

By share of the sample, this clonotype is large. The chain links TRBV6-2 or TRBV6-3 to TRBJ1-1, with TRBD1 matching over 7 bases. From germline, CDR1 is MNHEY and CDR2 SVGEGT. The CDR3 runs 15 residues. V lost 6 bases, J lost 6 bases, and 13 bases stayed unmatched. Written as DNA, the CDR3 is TGTGCCAGCAGCTACCTTGGGGGACAGATCGCTGAAGCTTTCTTT. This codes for CASSYLGGQIAEAFF.

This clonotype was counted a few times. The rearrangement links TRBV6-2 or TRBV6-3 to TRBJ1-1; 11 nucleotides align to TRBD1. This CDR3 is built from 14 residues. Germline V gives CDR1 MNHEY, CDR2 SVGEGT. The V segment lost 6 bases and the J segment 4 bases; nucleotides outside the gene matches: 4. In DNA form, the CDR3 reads TGTGCCAGCAGAGGGACAGGGGGAAGCACTGAAGCTTTCTTT. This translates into CASRGTGGSTEAFF.

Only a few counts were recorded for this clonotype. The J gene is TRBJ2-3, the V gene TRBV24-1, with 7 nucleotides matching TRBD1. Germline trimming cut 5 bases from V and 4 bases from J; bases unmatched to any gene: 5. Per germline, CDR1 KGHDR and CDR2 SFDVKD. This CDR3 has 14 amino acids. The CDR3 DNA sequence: TGTGCCACCAGTGGGGGGACAGCCCCAGATACGCAGTATTTT. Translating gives CATSGGTAPDTQYF.

CDR3 DNA: TGTGCCAGCAGGGAACAGAGGAACACCGGGGAGCTGTTTTTT. This codes for CASREQRNTGELFF. The chain has TRBV7-9 and TRBJ2-2; D gene uncertain. In germline, CDR1 is SEHNR, CDR2 FQNEAQ (reference sequence). The V end lost 6 bases, the J end lost 1 base, and 9 bases lay between the germline ends. The CDR3 spans 14 residues.

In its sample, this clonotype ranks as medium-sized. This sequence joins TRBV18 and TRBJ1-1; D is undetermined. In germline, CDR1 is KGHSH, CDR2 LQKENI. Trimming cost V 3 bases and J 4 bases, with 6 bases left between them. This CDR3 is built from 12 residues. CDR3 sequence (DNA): TGTGCCAGCTCACCGTGGGGCACTGAAGCTTTCTTT. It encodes CASSPWGTEAFF.

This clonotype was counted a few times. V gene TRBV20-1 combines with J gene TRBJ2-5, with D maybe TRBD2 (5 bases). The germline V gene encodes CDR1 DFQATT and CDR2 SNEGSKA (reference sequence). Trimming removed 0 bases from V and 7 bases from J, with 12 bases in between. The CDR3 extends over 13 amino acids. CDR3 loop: CSARDPAAGTQYF. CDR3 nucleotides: TGCAGTGCTAGAGACCCGGCGGCGGGGACCCAGTACTTC.

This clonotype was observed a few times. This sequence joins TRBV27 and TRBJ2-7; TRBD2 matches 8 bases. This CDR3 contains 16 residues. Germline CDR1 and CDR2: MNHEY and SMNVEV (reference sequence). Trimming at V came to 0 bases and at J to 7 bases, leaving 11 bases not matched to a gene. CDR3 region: CASSLSIAGGPGEQYF. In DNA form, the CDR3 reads TGTGCCAGCAGTTTATCGATTGCGGGGGGCCCGGGGGAGCAGTACTTC.

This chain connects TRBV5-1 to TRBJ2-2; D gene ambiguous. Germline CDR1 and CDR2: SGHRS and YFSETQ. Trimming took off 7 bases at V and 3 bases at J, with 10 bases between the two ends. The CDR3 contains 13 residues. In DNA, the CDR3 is TGCGCCAGCGCCCAGCGATACACCGGGGAGCTGTTTTTT. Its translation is CASAQRYTGELFF.

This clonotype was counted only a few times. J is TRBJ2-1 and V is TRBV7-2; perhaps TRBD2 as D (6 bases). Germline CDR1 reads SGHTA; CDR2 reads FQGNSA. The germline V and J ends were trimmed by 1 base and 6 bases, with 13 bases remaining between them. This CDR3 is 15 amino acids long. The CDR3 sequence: CASSLGGLRINEQFF. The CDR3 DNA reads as TGTGCCAGCAGCTTAGGAGGACTAAGGATCAATGAGCAGTTCTTC.

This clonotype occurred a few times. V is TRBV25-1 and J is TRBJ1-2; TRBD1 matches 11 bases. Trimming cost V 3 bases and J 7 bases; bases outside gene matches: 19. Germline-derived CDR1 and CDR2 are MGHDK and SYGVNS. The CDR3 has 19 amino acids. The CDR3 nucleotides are TGTGCCAGCAGTGATTCGATGTCCGGGACAGGGGGTTTGTTGGGTGGCTACACCTTC. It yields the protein CASSDSMSGTGGLLGGYTF.

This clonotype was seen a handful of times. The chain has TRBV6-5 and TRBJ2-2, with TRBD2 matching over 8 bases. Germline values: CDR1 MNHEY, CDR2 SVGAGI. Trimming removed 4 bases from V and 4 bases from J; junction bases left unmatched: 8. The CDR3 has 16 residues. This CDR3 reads CASSSRGGRSTGELFF. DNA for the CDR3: TGTGCCAGCAGTTCTCGGGGGGGAAGAAGCACCGGGGAGCTGTTTTTT.